These 5 T cell receptor beta chains came from one sample sequenced in a study of T-cell memory formation after mild COVID-19. In TCRdb, the 5' RACE reads were re-called with MiXCR into one record per CDR3 protein. The table includes under 700,000 distinct CDR3 sequences, roughly 20% detected once. Sequenced: PBMCs or a T cell subset sorted from them (not recorded which). These receptors came from an adult woman who had mild COVID-19 (a few samples of this study predate the infection). Cell type and time point are not known.

The chain employs TRBV5-1 and TRBJ2-5, with 7 bases aligning to TRBD2. The junction had 7 bases not matched to a gene; V was cut back by 0 bases and J by 5 bases. Per germline, CDR1 SGHRS and CDR2 YFSETQ. The CDR3 runs to 15 residues. CDR3 nucleotides: TGCGCCAGCAGCTTGGCCGTCGAGGGAGGGGAGACCCAGTACTTC. The encoded protein is CASSLAVEGGETQYF.

V gene TRBV12-3 or TRBV12-4 combines with J gene TRBJ2-5; D call uncertain. There are 12 residues in the CDR3. V was pared by 4 bases and J by 6 bases, with 9 bases between. The CDR3 is CASSSARQTQYF. The CDR3 region has the DNA TGTGCCAGCAGTTCCGCACGCCAGACCCAGTACTTC.

The chain recombines TRBV5-1 with TRBJ1-1; no reliable D call. Germline-derived CDR1 and CDR2 are SGHRS and YFSETQ. The CDR3 is 14 residues long. V was shortened by 2 bases and J by 1 base, with 9 bases between the two germline ends. In DNA, the CDR3 is TGCGCCAGCAGCTTTTCGGAGAGGAACACTGAAGCTTTCTTT. This gives the protein CASSFSERNTEAFF.

V is TRBV12-3 or TRBV12-4 and J is TRBJ1-5; D uncertain. This CDR3 is 15 amino acids long. V lost 3 bases and J lost 0, with 9 bases in between. The CDR3 here is CASSFGSNSNQPQHF. For the CDR3, the DNA is TGTGCCAGCAGTTTTGGGAGTAATAGCAATCAGCCCCAGCATTTT.

The rearrangement links TRBV6-5 to TRBJ2-2, with 7 bases lining up with TRBD1. With V trimmed by 6 bases and J by 5 bases, 12 bases remained unmatched. The CDR3 length is 16 residues. The V gene's germline CDR1 is MNHEY and CDR2 SVGAGI. The CDR3 spells CASSPRNRGRTGELFF. CDR3 DNA sequence: TGTGCCAGCAGCCCGAGAAACAGGGGAAGGACCGGGGAGCTGTTTTTT.